Following are 23 T cell receptor beta chains from one sample sequenced in a study of PD-1 blockade in classical Hodgkin lymphoma. Every patient had relapsed following autologous stem cell transplantation, and cohorts differed in brentuximab vedotin exposure. The table came from immunoSEQ multiplex PCR; TCRdb's copy has only in-frame clones and leaves some out. The profile shows around 22,000 clones, around 80% of them singletons. The source material was peripheral blood mononuclear cells (PBMCs), sampled before the second cycle of nivolumab. These receptors all stem from a human donor with classical Hodgkin lymphoma.

CDR3 loop: CASFNGRSYEQYF. The CDR3 DNA is TGTGCCAGCTTTAACGGGCGCTCCTACGAGCAGTACTTC. The chain uses TRBV6-5 and TRBJ2-7; D remains ambiguous. The CDR3 sequence is 13 residues long. Germline CDR1 is MNHEY and CDR2 is SVGAGI. Trimming shortened V by 8 bases and J by 0 bases, and 11 bases separated the two germline ends.

The genes are TRBV19 and TRBJ2-3; 11 positions match TRBD2. CDR3 size: 16 residues. V was clipped by 6 bases and J by 1 base; unmatched bases: 6. Germline-derived CDR1 and CDR2 are LNHDA and SQIVND (reference sequence). CDR3 sequence (DNA): TGTGCCAGTAGCAATTGGGGACTAGCGGGCACAGATACGCAGTATTTT. Translation gives CASSNWGLAGTDTQYF.

This sequence joins TRBV10-1 and TRBJ2-2; possibly TRBD2 for D (5 bases). The CDR3 is 17 residues long. The V gene's germline CDR1 is WNHNN and CDR2 SYGVQD (reference sequence). V was cut by 6 bases and J by 3 bases, with 20 bases left in between. CDR3 bases: TGCGCCAGCAGCGAGGGTCGTCCACTGGCGGACACCGGGGAGCTGTTTTTT. Translating it yields CASSEGRPLADTGELFF.

The chain couples TRBV5-1 to TRBJ2-5, with TRBD2 matching over 7 bases. Germline trimming cut 4 bases from V and 1 base from J; bases unmatched to any gene: 7. CDR1 is SGHRS and CDR2 is YFSETQ in the germline V gene. The CDR3 has 15 amino acids. CDR3 region: CASSLSSGAQETQYF. The CDR3 DNA sequence: TGCGCCAGCAGCCTATCAAGCGGGGCCCAAGAGACCCAGTACTTC. The whole variable domain, filled in from reference TRBV5-1 and TRBJ2-5, reads KAGVTQTPRYLIKTRGQQVTLSCSPISGHRSVSWYQQTPGQGLQFLFEYFSETQRNKGNFPGRFSGRQFSNSRSEMNVSTLELGDSALYLCASSLSSGAQETQYFGPGTRLLVL.

This clone was detected once. The J gene is TRBJ2-2, the V gene TRBV5-6; 9 bases are a match to TRBD1. Germline assignment: CDR1 SGHDT and CDR2 YYEEEE. The CDR3 loop spans 17 amino acids. Trimming cost V 0 bases and J 1 base; bases outside gene matches: 4. The CDR3, as DNA: TGTGCCAGCAGCTTGGTCCGACAGGGGGTGAACACCGGGGAGCTGTTTTTT. Translating it yields CASSLVRQGVNTGELFF.

This rearrangement joins TRBV11-2 to TRBJ2-1, with TRBD1 matching 8 bases. V lost 4 bases, J lost 0 bases, and 5 bases stayed unmatched. CDR3 length equals 16 residues. Germline CDR1 reads SGHAT; CDR2 reads FQNNGV. CDR3 loop: CASSSQGASSYNEQFF. The CDR3 DNA reads as TGTGCCAGCAGCTCCCAGGGGGCAAGCTCCTACAATGAGCAGTTCTTC.

The chain has TRBV29-1 and TRBJ1-2; D is possibly TRBD1 (6 bases). The germline V and J ends were trimmed by 2 bases and 8 bases, with 15 bases remaining between them. From germline, CDR1 is SQVTM and CDR2 ANQGSEA. The CDR3 runs 13 residues. CDR3 in DNA: TGCAGCGTTGAAAGGACGGAAGGGGGAGGCTACACCTTC. It yields the protein CSVERTEGGGYTF.

The chain joins TRBV29-1 to TRBJ2-7; D perhaps matches TRBD1 (6 bases). Germline CDR1 is SQVTM and CDR2 is ANQGSEA. The CDR3 totals 12 residues. V shed 2 bases and J shed 4 bases, with 9 bases lying between them. The CDR3 sequence: CSVELGAYEQYF. CDR3 in DNA: TGCAGCGTTGAACTGGGGGCATACGAGCAGTACTTC.

The chain combines TRBV28 with TRBJ1-4; 7 bases map to TRBD1. J gave up 8 bases and V 7 bases, and 7 bases lay outside the gene matches. CDR3 length: 13 residues. Germline V gene data show CDR1 as MDHEN and CDR2 as SYDVKM. The CDR3 spells CASTGGGAEKLFF. DNA of the CDR3: TGTGCCAGCACAGGAGGGGGCGCAGAAAAACTGTTTTTT.

J is TRBJ2-7 and V is TRBV30, with a weak D call TRBD2 (5 bases). Germline V lookup: CDR1 GTSNPN, CDR2 SVGIG (reference sequence). The CDR3 runs 12 residues. V was shortened by 1 base and J by 3 bases, with 7 bases between the two germline ends. CDR3 sequence (DNA): TGTGCCTGGAGTGCTGGGAGCTACGAGCAGTACTTC. Translation: CAWSAGSYEQYF.

The chain links TRBV7-6 to TRBJ1-2; TRBD1 might be the D (5 bases). The V and J ends lost 5 bases and 4 bases respectively, with 17 bases between them. Germline loops: CDR1 SGHVS, CDR2 FNYEAQ. The CDR3 loop spans 15 amino acids. Written as DNA, the CDR3 is TGTGCCAGCAGCCAGACCCCCGACAGCAGCTATGGCTACACCTTC. Protein sequence: CASSQTPDSSYGYTF.

The genes are TRBV2 and TRBJ2-1, with TRBD1 matching over 10 bases. Germline trimming cut 3 bases from V and 8 bases from J; bases unmatched to any gene: 13. Germline CDR1 SNHLY, CDR2 FYNNEI. The CDR3 totals 17 residues. In DNA, the CDR3 is TGTGCCAGCAGTGACCGGCCGTCGACAGGGGGCCGCGATGAGCAGTTCTTC. This sequence encodes CASSDRPSTGGRDEQFF.

This clone has only a few counts. The chain is built from TRBV5-8 and TRBJ1-5, with D unresolved. V lost 1 base and J lost 2, with 7 bases in between. CDR1 and CDR2 (germline): SGHTS, YDEGEE. The CDR3 loop spans 14 amino acids. The CDR3 loop reads CASSLSGGNQPQHF. The DNA for the CDR3 is TGTGCCAGCAGCTTGTCGGGAGGCAATCAGCCCCAGCATTTT.

The gene calls are TRBV10-1 and TRBJ1-1; weak D call: TRBD1 (5 bases). The CDR3 is 13 amino acids. Per the germline V gene, CDR1 is WNHNN and CDR2 is SYGVQD (reference sequence). V was clipped by 6 bases and J by 4 bases, with 12 bases between them. Here the CDR3 DNA reads TGCGCCAGCAGCAGGGACGGGGGCACTGAAGCTTTCTTT. Its translation: CASSRDGGTEAFF.

The chain employs TRBV5-1 and TRBJ2-1; 10 nucleotides agree with TRBD2. V shed 4 bases and J 4 bases; nucleotides not matched to a gene: 8. The CDR3 length is 16 residues. CDR1 SGHRS and CDR2 YFSETQ come from the germline V gene. This CDR3 reads CASSQGSGGTYNEQFF. DNA for the CDR3: TGCGCCAGCAGCCAGGGTAGCGGGGGGACATACAATGAGCAGTTCTTC.

The chain uses TRBV6-5 and TRBJ2-1, with 7 bases that match TRBD1. Germline V gene data show CDR1 as MNHEY and CDR2 as SVGAGI. This CDR3 has 14 residues. V gave up 3 bases and J gave up 7 bases; unmatched junction bases: 6. CDR3 loop: CASSYRDRENEQFF. The DNA for the CDR3 is TGTGCCAGCAGTTATCGAGACAGGGAGAATGAGCAGTTCTTC.

V gene TRBV28 combines with J gene TRBJ2-1, with 13 bases lining up with TRBD2. The CDR3 spans 17 residues. Germline V gives CDR1 MDHEN, CDR2 SYDVKM. V was pared by 5 bases and J by 1 base, with 5 bases of the junction left unmatched. The CDR3 reads CASSLLAGGRSYNEQFF. CDR3 nucleotides: TGTGCCAGCAGTCTACTAGCGGGGGGGCGGTCCTACAATGAGCAGTTCTTC.

The chain is built from TRBV4-2 and TRBJ2-7; D not certain. There are 12 residues in the CDR3. V was shortened by 5 bases and J by 3 bases, with 8 bases between the two germline ends. Germline CDR1 reads LGHNA; CDR2 reads YNFKEQ. CDR3: CASSLDSYEQYF. CDR3 nucleotide sequence: TGTGCCAGCAGCTTGGATAGCTACGAGCAGTACTTC.

V and J are TRBV4-3 and TRBJ1-6; D uncertain. V lost 0 bases, J lost 8 bases, and 8 bases lay in between. CDR1 is LGHNA, CDR2 YSLEER, per germline. This CDR3 has 14 amino acids. The CDR3 sequence: CASSQDWQHSPLHF. The CDR3 DNA reads as TGCGCCAGCAGCCAAGATTGGCAGCATTCACCCCTCCACTTT.

The chain joins TRBV7-9 to TRBJ2-7, with 7 bases lining up with TRBD2. This CDR3 is 16 amino acids long. The J segment lost 1 base and the V segment lost 3 bases, leaving 9 bases of the junction unmatched. Per the germline V gene, CDR1 is SEHNR and CDR2 is FQNEAQ (reference sequence). This chain's CDR3 is CASSLGQGGGSYEQYF. The CDR3 coding sequence is TGTGCCAGCAGCTTGGGGCAGGGCGGGGGATCCTACGAGCAGTACTTC.

The genes are TRBV6-5 and TRBJ1-6; the D gene is possibly TRBD1 (5 bases). Between the trimmed V and J ends, which lost 6 bases and 7 bases, there was a span of 13 bases. This CDR3 is built from 14 residues. Germline V gene data show CDR1 as MNHEY and CDR2 as SVGAGI. The CDR3 DNA sequence: TGTGCCAGCAGGGAGGCGGGGCTGAATTCACCCCTCCACTTT. Encoded protein: CASREAGLNSPLHF.

The chain employs TRBV5-1 and TRBJ1-2; 10 bases fit TRBD1. Per germline, CDR1 SGHRS and CDR2 YFSETQ. This CDR3 is built from 16 residues. J lost 4 bases, V lost 4 bases, and 10 bases had no gene match. The CDR3 DNA follows: TGCGCCAGCAGCAGAAAGGCGGGGGACAGGGGCTATGGCTACACCTTC. Amino acids: CASSRKAGDRGYGYTF.

CDR3 bases: TGTGCCAGCAGCTTGGGACCTAGCACAGATACGCAGTATTTT. Translating gives CASSLGPSTDTQYF. The chain has TRBV5-8 and TRBJ2-3, with D unresolved. The V gene's germline CDR1 is SGHTS and CDR2 YDEGEE. The CDR3 spans 14 residues. V was cut by 0 bases and J by 0 bases, with 5 bases left in between.